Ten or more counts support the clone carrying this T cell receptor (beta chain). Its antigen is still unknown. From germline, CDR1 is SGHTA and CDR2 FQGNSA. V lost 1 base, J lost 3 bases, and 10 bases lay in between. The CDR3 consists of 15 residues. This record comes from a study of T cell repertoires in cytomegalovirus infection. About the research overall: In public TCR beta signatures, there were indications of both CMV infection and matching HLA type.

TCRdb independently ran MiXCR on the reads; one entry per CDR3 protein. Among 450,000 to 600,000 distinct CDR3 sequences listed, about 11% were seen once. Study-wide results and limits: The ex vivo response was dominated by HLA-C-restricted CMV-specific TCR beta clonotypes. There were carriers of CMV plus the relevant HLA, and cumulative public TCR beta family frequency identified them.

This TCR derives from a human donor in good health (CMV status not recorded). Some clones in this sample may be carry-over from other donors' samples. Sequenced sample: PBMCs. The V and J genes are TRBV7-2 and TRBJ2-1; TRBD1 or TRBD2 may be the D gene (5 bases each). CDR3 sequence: CASSLGGTFYNEQFF. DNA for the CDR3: TGTGCCAGCAGCTTAGGGGGGACGTTCTACAATGAGCAGTTCTTC.